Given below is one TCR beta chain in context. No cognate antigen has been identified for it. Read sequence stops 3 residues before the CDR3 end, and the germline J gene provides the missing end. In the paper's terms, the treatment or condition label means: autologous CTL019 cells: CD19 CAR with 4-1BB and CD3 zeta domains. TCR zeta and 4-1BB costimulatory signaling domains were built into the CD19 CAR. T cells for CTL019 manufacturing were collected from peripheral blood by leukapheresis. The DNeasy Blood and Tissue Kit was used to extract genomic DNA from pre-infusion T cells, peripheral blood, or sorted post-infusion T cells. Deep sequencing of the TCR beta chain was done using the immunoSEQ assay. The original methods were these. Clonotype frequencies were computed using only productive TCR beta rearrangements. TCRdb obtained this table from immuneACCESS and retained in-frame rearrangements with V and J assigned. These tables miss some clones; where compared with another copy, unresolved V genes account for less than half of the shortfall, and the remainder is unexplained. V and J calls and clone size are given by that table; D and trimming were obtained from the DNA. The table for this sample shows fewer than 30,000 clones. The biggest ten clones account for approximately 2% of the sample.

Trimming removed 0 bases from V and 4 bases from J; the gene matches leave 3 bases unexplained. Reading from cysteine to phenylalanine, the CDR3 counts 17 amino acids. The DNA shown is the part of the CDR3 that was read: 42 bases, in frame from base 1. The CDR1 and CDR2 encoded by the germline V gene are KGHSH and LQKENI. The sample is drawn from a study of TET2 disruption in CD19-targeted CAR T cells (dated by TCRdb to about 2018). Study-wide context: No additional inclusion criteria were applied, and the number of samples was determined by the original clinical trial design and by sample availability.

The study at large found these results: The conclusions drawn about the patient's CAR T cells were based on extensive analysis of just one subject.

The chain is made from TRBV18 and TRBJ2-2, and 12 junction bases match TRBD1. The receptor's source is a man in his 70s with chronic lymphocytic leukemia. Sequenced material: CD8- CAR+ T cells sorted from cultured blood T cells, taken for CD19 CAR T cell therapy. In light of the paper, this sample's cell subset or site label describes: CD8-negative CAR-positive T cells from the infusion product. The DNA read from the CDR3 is TGTGCCAGCTCACCACCGGGACAGGGGGCGTCCACCGGGGAG. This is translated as CASSPPGQGASTGE. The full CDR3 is CASSPPGQGASTGELFF.